The table lists the clone carrying this T cell receptor (beta chain) with a few counts. These data belong to a study of identical twins. One entry per CDR3 protein, called by TCRdb with MiXCR from the 5' RACE reads. The repertoire holds 350,000 to 600,000 distinct CDR3 sequences, with approximately 15% as singletons. This CDR3 is built from 14 residues. J lost 10 bases, V lost 8 bases, and 11 bases had no gene match. Germline CDR1 is WSHSY and CDR2 is SAAADI. The data were also submitted as part of a second study, on yellow fever vaccine responses in identical twins.

The sequence was obtained from a woman between 18 and 29 years old in good health. Sequencing was done on a sample of CD4+ T cells sorted from blood. The chain has TRBV10-2 and TRBJ1-6; 7 nucleotides align to TRBD1. This CDR3 is CASSHDRAGSPLHF. CDR3 sequence (DNA): TGCGCCAGCTCCCACGACAGGGCCGGGTCACCCCTCCACTTT.